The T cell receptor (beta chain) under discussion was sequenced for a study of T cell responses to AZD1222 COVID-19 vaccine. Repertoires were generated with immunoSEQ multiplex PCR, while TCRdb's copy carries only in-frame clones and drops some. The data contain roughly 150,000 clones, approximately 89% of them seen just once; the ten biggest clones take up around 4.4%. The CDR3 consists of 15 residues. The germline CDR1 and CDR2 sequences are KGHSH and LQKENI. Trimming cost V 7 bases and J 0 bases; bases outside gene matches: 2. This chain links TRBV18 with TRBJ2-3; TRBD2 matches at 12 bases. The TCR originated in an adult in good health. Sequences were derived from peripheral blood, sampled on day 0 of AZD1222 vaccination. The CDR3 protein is CASLGTSGSTDTQYF. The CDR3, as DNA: TGTGCCAGCTTAGGGACTAGCGGGAGCACAGATACGCAGTATTTT. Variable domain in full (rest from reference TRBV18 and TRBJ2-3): NAGVMQNPRHLVRRRGQEARLRCSPMKGHSHVYWYRQLPEEGLKFMVYLQKENIIDESGMPKERFSAEFPKEGPSILRIQQVVRGDSAAYFCASLGTSGSTDTQYFGPGTRLTVL.